Listed below are T cell receptor beta chains from one sample, sequenced in a study of T cell responses to AZD1222 COVID-19 vaccine. The protocol was immunoSEQ multiplex PCR, while the TCRdb copy is restricted to in-frame clones and leaves out a portion. Among about 120,000 clones, 85% to 95% were seen once, and the ten largest hold approximately 3%. The source was peripheral blood, collected on day 0 of AZD1222 vaccination. The receptors were sampled from an adult in good health. The CDR3 runs from the conserved cysteine through the conserved F or W. A D gene is named only where the DNA matches it firmly.

j_gene	v_gene	d_gene	CDR3nt	CDR3aa
TRBJ2-2	TRBV7-2	TRBD2	TGTGCCAGCAGCTTAGAGGGGACTAGAGGCGCCGGGGAGCTGTTTTTT	CASSLEGTRGAGELFF
TRBJ1-4	TRBV5-1	TRBD1	TGCGCCAGCGCGCCCCTGATAGGGACAGCTAATGAAAAACTGTTTTTT	CASAPLIGTANEKLFF
TRBJ1-2	TRBV19	-	TGTGCCAGTAGTGTGACAGGAGACTATGGCTACACCTTC	CASSVTGDYGYTF
TRBJ2-3	TRBV5-1	-	TGCGCCAGCAGCCGTATCACAGATACGCAGTATTTT	CASSRITDTQYF
TRBJ2-7	TRBV2	TRBD2	TGTGGTGTAGGGGGGCAGGGGGGACTAGCGGGAGGGCCCTCCTACGAGCAGTACTTC	CGVGGQGGLAGGPSYEQYF
TRBJ1-2	TRBV28	-	TGTGCCAGCAGTCCCCCCTGGGGTGGCTATGGCTACACCTTC	CASSPPWGGYGYTF
TRBJ2-2	TRBV9	-	TGTGCCAGCAGCGTAGAATCTTCAACCGGGGAGCTGTTTTTT	CASSVESSTGELFF
TRBJ2-7	TRBV19	-	TGTGCCAGTAGTGCCGGGACTCGCTACGAGCAGTACTTC	CASSAGTRYEQYF
TRBJ2-7	TRBV11-2	-	TGTGCCAGCAGCCCCGCCGTAGGGGAGCAGTACTTC	CASSPAVGEQYF
TRBJ1-5	TRBV19	TRBD1	TGTGCCTGTAGTATTGGGGGCGGGGCAGGGGGCGATCAGCCCCAGCATTTT	CACSIGGGAGGDQPQHF